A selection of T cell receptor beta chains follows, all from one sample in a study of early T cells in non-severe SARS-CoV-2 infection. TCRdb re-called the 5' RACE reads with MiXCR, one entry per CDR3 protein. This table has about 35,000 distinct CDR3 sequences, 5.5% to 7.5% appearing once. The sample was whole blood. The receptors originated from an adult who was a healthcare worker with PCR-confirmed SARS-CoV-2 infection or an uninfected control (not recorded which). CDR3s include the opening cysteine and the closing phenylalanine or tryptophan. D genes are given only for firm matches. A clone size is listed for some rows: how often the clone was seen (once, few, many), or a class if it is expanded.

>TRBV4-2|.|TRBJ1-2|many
TGTGCCAGCAGCTCCTCTCCCGGGCCTGACTATGGCTACACCTTC
CASSSSPGPDYGYTF
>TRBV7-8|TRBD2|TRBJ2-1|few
TGTGCCAGCATCCTAGCGGGGACCCTTTACAATGAGCAGTTCTTC
CASILAGTLYNEQFF
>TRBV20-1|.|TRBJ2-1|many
TGCAGTGCCCCCGCACCCCCACGTTACAATGAGCAGTTCTTC
CSAPAPPRYNEQFF
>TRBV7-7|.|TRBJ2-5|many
TGTGCCAGCAGCCGTGCTATTCAAGAGACCCAGTACTTC
CASSRAIQETQYF
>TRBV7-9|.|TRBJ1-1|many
TGTGCCAGCAGCTTTGGGGCCGAAGCTTTCTTT
CASSFGAEAFF
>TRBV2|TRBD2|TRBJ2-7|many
TGTGCCAGCAACGGCGGGGGAACCTACGAGCAGTACTTC
CASNGGGTYEQYF
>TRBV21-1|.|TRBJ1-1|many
TGTGCCAGCAGCAAAGTTACAGCTACGAACACTGAAGCTTTCTTT
CASSKVTATNTEAFF
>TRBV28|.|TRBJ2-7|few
TGTGCCAGCAGTTCGGGACACTTCTACGAGCAGTACTTC
CASSSGHFYEQYF
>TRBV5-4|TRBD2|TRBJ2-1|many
TGTGCCAGCAGGGTAGCGGGGGTCGTCACTGAGCAGTTCTTC
CASRVAGVVTEQFF
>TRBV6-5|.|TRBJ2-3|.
TGTGCCAGCAGGTCCCTTTGGGGGGCCTTCGGTGCAGATACGCAGTATTTT
CASRSLWGAFGADTQYF
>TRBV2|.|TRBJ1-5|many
TGTGCCAGCAGTGAACAGGGGATGGAAGCAGGTCAGCCCCAGCATTTT
CASSEQGMEAGQPQHF
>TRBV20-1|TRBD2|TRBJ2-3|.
TGCAGTGCTAGAGGACTAGCGGAGAGCACAGATACGCAGTATTTT
CSARGLAESTDTQYF
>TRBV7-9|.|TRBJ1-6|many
TGTGCCAGCAGCCTCCGACCCCAGAGCTCCTATAATTCACCCCTCCACTTT
CASSLRPQSSYNSPLHF
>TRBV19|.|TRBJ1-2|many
TGTGCCAGTACCTTCCCGGTTAAGGGTGGCTATGGCTACACCTTC
CASTFPVKGGYGYTF
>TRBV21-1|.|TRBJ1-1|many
TGTGCCAGCCTAAGGCGGGGGAGGTCTGAAGCTTTCTTT
CASLRRGRSEAFF
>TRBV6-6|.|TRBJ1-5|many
TGTGCCAGCAGAACCACAGGGCTCGGTCAGCCCCAGCATTTT
CASRTTGLGQPQHF
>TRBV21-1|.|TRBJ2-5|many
TGTGCCAGCAGCGACCAGCCGCAGGGTGAAAAAGAGACCCAGTACTTC
CASSDQPQGEKETQYF
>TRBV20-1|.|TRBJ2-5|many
TGCAGTGCTACCGAAGAGCTGCTAGGGGAGACCCAGTACTTC
CSATEELLGETQYF
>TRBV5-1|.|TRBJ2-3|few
TGCGCCAGCAGCTTGGCCAGGGGGCGGGAGGCCACAGATACGCAGTATTTT
CASSLARGREATDTQYF
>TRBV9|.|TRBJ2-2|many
TGTGCCAGCAGCGTACAGGCGAACACCGGGGAGCTGTTTTTT
CASSVQANTGELFF
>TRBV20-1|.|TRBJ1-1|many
TGCAGTGCTAATCAGGGGAGAGGTACTGAAGCTTTCTTT
CSANQGRGTEAFF
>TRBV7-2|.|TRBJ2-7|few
TGTGCCAGCAGCTCAGGAAGTTACTCCTACGAGCAGTACTTC
CASSSGSYSYEQYF
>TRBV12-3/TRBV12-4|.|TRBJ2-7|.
TGTGCCAGCAGTTTATGGTCCTACGAGCAGTACTTC
CASSLWSYEQYF
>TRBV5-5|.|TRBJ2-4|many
TGTGCCAGCAGCCCCCAGCCAGGCGGAAACATTCAGTACTTC
CASSPQPGGNIQYF